This TCR beta chain appears in the sequencing data of a study of beta chain features in type 1 diabetes. This clone occurred a few times. The antigen is unknown. This CDR3 has 13 amino acids. Looked up from germline, CDR1 is KGHSH and CDR2 is LQKENI. The germline V and J ends were trimmed by 8 bases and 5 bases, with 12 bases remaining between them. Expressed TCRB transcripts were sequenced because the isolated RNA had all been reverse transcribed beforehand. The table came from immunoSEQ multiplex PCR; TCRdb's copy has only in-frame clones and leaves some out. Among hundreds of thousands of clones listed, approximately 30% were seen once. Notes on the study in general: The study found fewer insertions and more deletions at VDJ junctions in type 1 diabetes patients. Researchers reported that naive, central memory and Treg TCRB repertoires appeared more similar in patients than in healthy donors. cDNA-based reads could over-represent cells with high TCR expression.

The sample consisted of naive CD4+ T cells from blood. The sequence was collected from a man between 18 and 35 years old in good health. The chain recombines TRBV18 with TRBJ2-2, with D perhaps TRBD2 (5 bases). CDR3 in amino acids: CASRPGITGELFF. As DNA, the CDR3 is TGTGCCAGCCGTCCGGGGATTACCGGGGAGCTGTTTTTT.